One and the same sample provided the 18 T cell receptor beta chains below, sequenced in a study of blood T cells in healthy people across ages. A J-beta primer mix and a sample-barcoded 5' primer were used in a second PCR of roughly 6 to 12 cycles. TCRdb independently ran MiXCR on the 5' RACE reads; one entry per CDR3 protein. This table has more than 1,000,000 distinct CDR3 sequences, under 30% appearing once. These records were also assigned to another study, of T cells of mothers and their children.

The sequencing input was blood. The receptor source for this set is a girl aged 2-10 years in good health.

The genes are TRBV5-1 and TRBJ2-7; 7 bases match TRBD1. The length of the CDR3 is 13 residues. J lost 6 bases, V lost 2 bases, and 5 bases had no gene match. Per the germline V gene, CDR1 is SGHRS and CDR2 is YFSETQ. This chain's CDR3 is CASSFIRDSEQYF. CDR3 DNA sequence: TGCGCCAGCAGCTTTATTAGGGACAGCGAGCAGTACTTC.

This clonotype was observed a handful of times. The chain recombines TRBV4-1 with TRBJ2-1; TRBD2 might be the D (6 bases). The length of the CDR3 is 16 residues. CDR1 and CDR2 (germline): MGHRA, YSYEKL. Trimming cost V 5 bases and J 2 bases, with 16 bases left between them. In nucleotides, the CDR3 is TGCGCCAGCAGCGGGGCTAGCGATAATACCTACAATGAGCAGTTCTTC. It codes for CASSGASDNTYNEQFF.

The chain is built from TRBV5-1 and TRBJ2-5, with D maybe TRBD1 (5 bases). The CDR3 covers 13 residues. V was pared by 5 bases and J by 5 bases, with 13 bases between. The germline V gene encodes CDR1 SGHRS and CDR2 YFSETQ. The CDR3 nucleotides are TGCGCCAGCAGGGACACGGGTTCGGAGACCCAGTACTTC. Translating gives CASRDTGSETQYF.

In this sample, this clonotype turned up a few times. The chain employs TRBV20-1 and TRBJ2-1, with TRBD2 matching over 11 bases. CDR3 length: 16 residues. V lost 0 bases to trimming and J lost 7 bases; unmatched junction nucleotides: 8. Germline loops: CDR1 DFQATT, CDR2 SNEGSKA (reference sequence). The CDR3 sequence is CSARDIAGGPGNEQFF. The CDR3 DNA follows: TGCAGTGCTAGAGATATAGCGGGGGGGCCAGGGAATGAGCAGTTCTTC.

The chain couples TRBV2 to TRBJ2-4; D is ambiguous. Trimming took 6 bases from V and 2 from J, leaving 5 bases between them. Germline CDR1 and CDR2: SNHLY and FYNNEI. There are 12 residues in the CDR3. CDR3 region: CASRVPKNIQYF. CDR3 DNA: TGTGCCAGCAGGGTACCCAAAAACATTCAGTACTTC. The full variable domain, with the rest looked up from reference TRBV2 and TRBJ2-4, is EPEVTQTPSHQVTQMGQEVILRCVPISNHLYFYWYRQILGQKVEFLVSFYNNEISEKSEIFDDQFSVERPDGSNFTLKIRSTKLEDSAMYFCASRVPKNIQYFGAGTRLSVL.

V usage is TRBV9 and J usage is TRBJ1-4; D might be TRBD1 (6 bases). The CDR3 is 16 amino acids. V was cut by 3 bases and J by 1 base, with 13 bases left in between. Germline-derived CDR1 and CDR2 are SGDLS and YYNGEE. The DNA of the CDR3 is TGTGCCAGCAGCGCCAGGGGCGGAGGAACTAATGAAAAACTGTTTTTT. This codes for CASSARGGGTNEKLFF.

The gene calls are TRBV12-3 or TRBV12-4 and TRBJ1-1, with TRBD1 identical over 9 bases. V was pared by 6 bases and J by 0 bases, with 2 bases of the junction left unmatched. The length of the CDR3 is 14 residues. DNA of the CDR3: TGTGCCAGCAGGACAGGGGGGATGAACACTGAAGCTTTCTTT. This sequence encodes CASRTGGMNTEAFF.

This clonotype occurred a few times. The V call is TRBV29-1, the J call TRBJ2-7; tentative D call: TRBD1 (5 bases). The CDR3 runs to 13 residues. V gave up 7 bases and J gave up 5 bases, with 18 bases separating them. The germline V gene encodes CDR1 SQVTM and CDR2 ANQGSEA. This chain's CDR3 is CSAADLGVHEQYF. In DNA, the CDR3 is TGCAGCGCGGCGGATTTAGGGGTCCACGAGCAGTACTTC.

The rearrangement joins TRBV6-6 to TRBJ2-1; the match to TRBD1 covers 8 bases. This CDR3 is 15 amino acids long. Germline lookup yields CDR1 MNHNY and CDR2 SVGAGI (reference sequence). The V and J ends lost 6 bases and 8 bases, in that order; junction bases with no gene match: 12. CDR3 DNA sequence: TGTGCCAGCAGCCGGAGGGCAGGGGGCGACGATGAGCAGTTCTTC. Encoded protein: CASSRRAGGDDEQFF.

J is TRBJ1-1 and V is TRBV6-4; D unclear. The germline V gene has CDR1 MRHNA and CDR2 SNTAGT. Trimming cost V 6 bases and J 5 bases, with 19 bases left between them. This CDR3 contains 15 residues. The CDR3 DNA reads as TGTGCCAGCAGGGAAACAAGGGCCTCAGGAACTGAAGCTTTCTTT. It translates to CASRETRASGTEAFF.

This clonotype appeared a few times. At one end the junction does not follow the germline gene, possibly because of a read error. The chain uses TRBV29-1 and TRBJ1-2; D not certain. This CDR3 is built from 12 residues. CDR1 SQVTM and CDR2 ANQGSEA come from the germline V gene. The CDR3 here is CSVSTPGYGYAF. In DNA form, the CDR3 reads TGCAGCGTTTCAACTCCGGGCTATGGCTACGCCTTC.

The J gene is TRBJ1-4, the V gene TRBV28, with D perhaps TRBD1 (6 bases). The V gene's germline CDR1 is MDHEN and CDR2 SYDVKM. Trimming cost V 4 bases and J 8 bases, with 11 bases left between them. The CDR3 spans 13 residues. The CDR3 sequence is CASSSGVDEKLFF. In DNA, the CDR3 is TGTGCCAGCAGTTCAGGGGTAGACGAAAAACTGTTTTTT.

The chain uses TRBV7-9 and TRBJ2-3; 7 positions agree with TRBD2. Per the germline V gene, CDR1 is SEHNR and CDR2 is FQNEAQ (reference sequence). Trimming at V came to 3 bases and at J to 2 bases, leaving 8 bases not matched to a gene. The length of the CDR3 is 16 residues. For the CDR3, the DNA is TGTGCCAGCAGCTTCCCCACTCGGGAGGACACAGATACGCAGTATTTT. Translating it yields CASSFPTREDTDTQYF.

This sequence joins TRBV5-1 and TRBJ1-4, with unresolved D. Trimming cost V 0 bases and J 8 bases, with 14 bases left between them. CDR3 length equals 15 residues. CDR1 and CDR2 (germline): SGHRS, YFSETQ. This chain's CDR3 is CASSLAAQRGEKLFF. The CDR3 DNA is TGCGCCAGCAGCTTGGCGGCACAGCGGGGAGAAAAACTGTTTTTT.

This chain connects TRBV29-1 to TRBJ2-1, with D unresolved. Per the germline V gene, CDR1 is SQVTM and CDR2 is ANQGSEA. The CDR3 runs to 14 residues. Trimming cost V 0 bases and J 5 bases, with 11 bases left between them. The CDR3, as DNA: TGCAGCGTTGAAGATAGGCGCGGACACAATGAGCAGTTCTTC. Protein: CSVEDRRGHNEQFF.

The chain links TRBV7-9 to TRBJ2-2; D is unresolved. V was cut by 7 bases and J by 5 bases, with 8 bases left in between. The V gene's germline CDR1 is SEHNR and CDR2 FQNEAQ (reference sequence). The length of the CDR3 is 12 residues. The CDR3 spells CASTSQTGELFF. CDR3 DNA: TGTGCCAGCACCTCCCAGACCGGGGAGCTGTTTTTT.

V and J are TRBV6-5 and TRBJ2-5; D unclear. The closer fit of TRBJ2-7 to the DNA end suggests the J call may be wrong. The CDR3 totals 11 residues. Germline V gene sequence: CDR1 MNHEY, CDR2 SVGAGI. The CDR3 coding sequence is TGTGCCAGCAGTTATGAGAGCGAGCAGTACTTC. Translation: CASSYESEQYF.

CDR3 sequence (DNA): TGTGCCAGCAGAGAGACTAGCGGGAGAAATGAGCAGTTCTTC. It encodes CASRETSGRNEQFF. The chain has TRBV28 and TRBJ2-1; 12 bases agree with TRBD2. Per germline, CDR1 MDHEN and CDR2 SYDVKM. The length of the CDR3 is 14 residues. V shed 6 bases and J 7 bases; nucleotides not matched to a gene: 4.